The rows below give T cell receptor beta chains drawn from one sample of a study of T cell responses to AZD1222 COVID-19 vaccine. TCRdb's table, derived via immunoSEQ multiplex PCR, lists solely in-frame clones and lacks some. The table shows 100,000 to 150,000 clones, with 89% occurring only once. This specimen consisted of peripheral blood, obtained on day 0 of AZD1222 vaccination. These receptors all come from an adult in good health. Both conserved end residues are part of each CDR3. A D gene is named only where the DNA matches it firmly. Clone size is not always given. Where it is, it says once, few, many or a class for expanded clones.

v_gene	d_gene	j_gene	abundance	CDR3aa	CDR3nt
TRBV27	NA	TRBJ1-2	NA	CASSPGRGYTF	TGTGCCAGCAGTCCGGGACGTGGCTACACCTTC
TRBV7-9	TRBD1	TRBJ2-7	NA	CASSNSHSGTGGYEQYF	TGTGCCAGCAGCAATTCACATTCCGGGACAGGGGGCTACGAGCAGTACTTC
TRBV5-1	NA	TRBJ2-7	NA	CASSLAFGQYYEQYF	TGCGCCAGCAGCTTGGCCTTCGGCCAGTACTACGAGCAGTACTTC
TRBV21-1	NA	TRBJ2-7	once	CASSTTLPYEQYF	TGTGCCAGCAGCACCACCCTCCCCTACGAGCAGTACTTC
TRBV7-9	NA	TRBJ2-5	NA	CASSPSGGQETQYF	TGTGCCAGCAGCCCTAGTGGGGGGCAGGAGACCCAGTACTTC
TRBV9	NA	TRBJ2-3	NA	CASSVSTRTAQYF	TGTGCCAGCAGCGTATCGACTAGGACTGCGCAGTATTTT
TRBV6-6	NA	TRBJ2-7	NA	CASSYGSVGQNEQYF	TGTGCCAGCAGTTACGGGAGTGTGGGGCAAAACGAGCAGTACTTC
TRBV6-6	NA	TRBJ2-6	NA	CASSYSGPGANVLTF	TGTGCCAGCAGTTACTCCGGGCCTGGGGCCAACGTCCTGACTTTC
TRBV29-1	TRBD1	TRBJ1-1	NA	CSLHRGMNTEAFF	TGCAGTCTCCACAGGGGAATGAACACTGAAGCTTTCTTT
TRBV3-1/TRBV3-2	NA	TRBJ2-1	NA	CASSQVVPDEQFF	TGTGCCAGCAGCCAAGTTGTTCCGGATGAGCAGTTCTTC
TRBV5-6	NA	TRBJ2-5	NA	CASSSWATLETQYF	TGTGCCAGCAGCTCCTGGGCCACATTGGAGACCCAGTACTTC
TRBV4-2	NA	TRBJ1-2	NA	CASSPNPGTNYGYTF	TGTGCCAGCAGCCCTAACCCCGGGACAAACTATGGCTACACCTTC
TRBV6-6	NA	TRBJ2-7	NA	CASGSQENSYEQYF	TGTGCCAGCGGGTCACAGGAAAACTCCTACGAGCAGTACTTC
TRBV7-9	NA	TRBJ2-1	NA	CASSASLEGEQFF	TGTGCCAGCAGCGCGTCCCTAGAGGGTGAGCAGTTCTTC
TRBV7-9	NA	TRBJ1-6	NA	CASSLGWGPNSPLHF	TGTGCCAGCAGCTTAGGGTGGGGCCCCAATTCACCCCTCCACTTT